This TCR beta chain was captured by sequencing in a study of PD-1 blockade in classical Hodgkin lymphoma (dated by TCRdb to the early 2020s). With respect to the entire study: Nivolumab dosing was 3 mg/kg intravenously every 2 weeks, continuing until either disease progression or unacceptable toxicity. The study used CyTOF and TCR beta sequencing to define a peripheral blood immune signature of response to PD-1 blockade in classical Hodgkin lymphoma.

The CDR3 goes from the cysteine to the phenylalanine over 15 residues. The kept DNA is CDR3 alone, 45 bases in frame from the first base. Trimming removed 5 bases from V and 0 bases from J, leaving 10 bases between the germline ends. CDR1 and CDR2, per the germline V gene (reference sequence), are MNHNY and SVGAGI. What the work shows at the level of the full study, not this receptor alone: The study was restricted to a single clinical trial cohort, and the causes of repertoire differences, possibly disease activity or prior therapy, were left undefined. Lower diversity was seen in patients whose nivolumab began less than 1 year after ASCT, and these patients were left out of later analyses so that immune reconstitution would not confound the results. CD4+ but not CD8+ TCR diversity rose significantly by C4D1 (p=0.0027 vs p=0.16), most apparent in complete responders (p=0.02). Newly diagnosed patients were reported to have lower baseline TCR diversity than healthy donors, and relapsed/refractory patients were reported to have lower baseline TCR diversity still. Baseline diversity similar to that of newly diagnosed patients was observed in trial patients achieving complete response, whereas significantly lower diversity was observed in partial responders and progressors.

Read against the paper, the sample's time point label means: cycle 4 day 1 (C4D1), after 6 weeks of nivolumab. All trial patients had relapsed after autologous stem cell transplantation, with cohorts A, B and C differing in prior brentuximab vedotin exposure. The trial cohort comprised approximately 55 patients with relapsed/refractory classical Hodgkin lymphoma whose best overall responses were complete response, partial response or progressive disease. In the multi-cohort phase II CheckMate 205 trial, trial patients received single-agent nivolumab. An independent review committee assessed best overall response using the 2007 International Working Group response criteria. PBMCs from the trial were collected at three points: immediately before nivolumab initiation (C1D1), and during therapy at cycle 2 day 1 and cycle 4 day 1. Peripheral blood was collected in 8 mL Vacutainer Cell Preparation Tubes, from which PBMCs were isolated by centrifugation and then cryopreserved.

As regards this clone: Its specific antigen is unknown. One base away there is no much larger clone; base qualities are not given.

The Qiagen DNeasy kit was used to extract genomic DNA both from unsorted PBMCs and from the negatively selected CD4+ and CD8+ fractions. TCR beta CDR3 regions were amplified by immunoSEQ multiplex PCR using primers annealing to V and J segments. A synthetic immune receptor repertoire was used to minimize amplification bias, and remaining bias was computationally removed after sequencing. Per the source publication's procedure: Custom Python scripts were used to quantify repertoire diversity as the Shannon entropy index. The unsorted, CD4+ and CD8+ repertoires were each analyzed separately, with the exception of combined analyses, where CD4+ and CD8+ sequences were merged in silico. A clone was considered expanded if an increase in frequency of at least 2-fold after treatment relative to C1D1 was found, and a pseudocount of 0.5 was applied to clones undetected at baseline. Clones with 0 or 1 copy at C1D1 were defined as singleton clones, while clones with 2 or more copies were defined as non-singleton clones. Clones expanded in unsorted samples were annotated as CD4+, CD8+ or unknown by matching protein sequences in sorted samples from the same patient. Wilcoxon tests on paired samples were used to test changes in diversity from C1D1 to C4D1. TCRdb mirrors the immuneACCESS table, restricted to in-frame sequences. Some clones are absent from its copies; in checked studies, under half trace to an unresolved V gene, and the reason for the others is unknown. That table supplies the V and J calls and clone size; D and trimming were determined from the DNA. The sample table lists about 90,000 clones, roughly nine tenths of them with a count of one. The leading ten clones occupy roughly 3% of the sample.

The specimen comprised peripheral blood mononuclear cells (PBMCs), sampled before the fourth cycle of nivolumab. Here the chain combines TRBV6-6 and TRBJ1-4, with the identity of the D gene unclear. The sequence was obtained from a human donor with classical Hodgkin lymphoma. Here the CDR3 is given as CASSPQTATNEKLFF. The DNA sequence is given as TGTGCCAGCAGTCCACAAACAGCAACTAATGAAAAACTGTTTTTT.